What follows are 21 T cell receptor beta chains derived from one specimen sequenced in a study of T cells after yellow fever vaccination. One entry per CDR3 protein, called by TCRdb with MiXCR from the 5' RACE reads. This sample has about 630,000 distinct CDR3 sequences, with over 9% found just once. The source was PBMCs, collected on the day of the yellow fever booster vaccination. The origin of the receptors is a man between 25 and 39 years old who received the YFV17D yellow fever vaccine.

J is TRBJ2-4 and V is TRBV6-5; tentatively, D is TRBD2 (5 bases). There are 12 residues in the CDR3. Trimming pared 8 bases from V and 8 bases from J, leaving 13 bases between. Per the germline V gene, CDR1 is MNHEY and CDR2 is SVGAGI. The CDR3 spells CASRRAGDIQYF. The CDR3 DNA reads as TGTGCCAGCCGGCGGGCCGGGGACATTCAGTACTTC.

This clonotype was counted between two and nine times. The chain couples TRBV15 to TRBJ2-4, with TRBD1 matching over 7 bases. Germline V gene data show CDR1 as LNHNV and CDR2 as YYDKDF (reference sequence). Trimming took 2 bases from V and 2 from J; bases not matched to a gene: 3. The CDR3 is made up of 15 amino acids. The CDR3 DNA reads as TGTGCCACCAGCAGACGACAGGGAACCAAAAACATTCAGTACTTC. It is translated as CATSRRQGTKNIQYF.

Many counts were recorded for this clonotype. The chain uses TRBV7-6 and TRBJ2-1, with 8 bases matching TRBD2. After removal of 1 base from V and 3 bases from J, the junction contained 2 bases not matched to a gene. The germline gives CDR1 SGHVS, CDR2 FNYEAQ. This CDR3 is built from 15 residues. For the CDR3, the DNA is TGTGCCAGCAGCTTAGGGACTAGCTTCTACAATGAGCAGTTCTTC. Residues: CASSLGTSFYNEQFF.

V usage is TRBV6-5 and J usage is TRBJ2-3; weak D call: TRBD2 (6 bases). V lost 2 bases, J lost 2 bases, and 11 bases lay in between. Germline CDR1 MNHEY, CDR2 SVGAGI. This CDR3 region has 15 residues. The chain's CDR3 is CASSYKASVTDTQYF. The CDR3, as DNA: TGTGCCAGCAGTTACAAGGCTAGCGTCACAGATACGCAGTATTTT.

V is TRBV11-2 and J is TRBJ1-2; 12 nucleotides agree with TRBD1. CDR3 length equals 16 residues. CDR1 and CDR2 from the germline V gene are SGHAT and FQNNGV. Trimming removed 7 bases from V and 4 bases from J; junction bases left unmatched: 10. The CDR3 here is CASIKGGTGGLYGYTF. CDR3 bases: TGTGCCAGCATCAAGGGAGGGACAGGGGGCCTCTATGGCTACACCTTC.

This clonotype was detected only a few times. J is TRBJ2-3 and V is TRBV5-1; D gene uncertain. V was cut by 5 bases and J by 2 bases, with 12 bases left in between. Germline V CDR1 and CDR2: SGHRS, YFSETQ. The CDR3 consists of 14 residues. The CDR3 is CASRIPSYTDTQYF. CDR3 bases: TGCGCCAGCAGAATTCCTAGTTACACAGATACGCAGTATTTT.

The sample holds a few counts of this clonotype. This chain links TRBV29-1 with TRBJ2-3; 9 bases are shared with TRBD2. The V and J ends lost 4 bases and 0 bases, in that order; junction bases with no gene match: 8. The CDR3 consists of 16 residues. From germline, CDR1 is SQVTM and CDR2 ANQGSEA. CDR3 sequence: CSVGLAGFRSTDTQYF. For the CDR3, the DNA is TGCAGCGTTGGCCTAGCGGGATTCAGAAGCACAGATACGCAGTATTTT.

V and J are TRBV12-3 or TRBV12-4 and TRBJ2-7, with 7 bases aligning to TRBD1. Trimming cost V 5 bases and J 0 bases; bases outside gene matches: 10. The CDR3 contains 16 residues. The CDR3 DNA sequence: TGTGCCAGCAGTCTCTACCGGGACAGTAGCTCCTACGAGCAGTACTTC. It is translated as CASSLYRDSSSYEQYF.

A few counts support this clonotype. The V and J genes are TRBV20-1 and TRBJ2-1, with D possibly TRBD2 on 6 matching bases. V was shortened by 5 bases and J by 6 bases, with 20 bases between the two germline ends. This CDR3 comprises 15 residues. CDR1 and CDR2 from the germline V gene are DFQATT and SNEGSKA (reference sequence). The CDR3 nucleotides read TGCAGTGCTTCCTCCTCAAGCGGGTTCAGCAATGAGCAGTTCTTC. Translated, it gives CSASSSSGFSNEQFF.

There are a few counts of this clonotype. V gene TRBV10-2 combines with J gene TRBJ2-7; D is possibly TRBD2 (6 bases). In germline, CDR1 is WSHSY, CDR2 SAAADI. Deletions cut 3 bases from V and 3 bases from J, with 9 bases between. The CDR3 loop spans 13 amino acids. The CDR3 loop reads CASSEGLNYEQYF. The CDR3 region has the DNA TGCGCCAGCAGTGAAGGACTAAACTACGAGCAGTACTTC.

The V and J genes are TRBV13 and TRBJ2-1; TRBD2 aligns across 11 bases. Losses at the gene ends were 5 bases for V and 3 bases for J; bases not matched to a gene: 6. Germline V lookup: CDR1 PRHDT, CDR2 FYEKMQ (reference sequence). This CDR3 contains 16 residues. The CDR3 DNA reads TGTGCCAGCAGCAAAAGGACTAGCGGGCACTACAATGAGCAGTTCTTC. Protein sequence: CASSKRTSGHYNEQFF. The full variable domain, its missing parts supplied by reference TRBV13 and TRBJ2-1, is AAGVIQSPRHLIKEKRETATLKCYPIPRHDTVYWYQQGPGQDPQFLISFYEKMQSDKGSIPDRFSAQQFSDYHSELNMSSLELGDSALYFCASSKRTSGHYNEQFFGPGTRLTVL.

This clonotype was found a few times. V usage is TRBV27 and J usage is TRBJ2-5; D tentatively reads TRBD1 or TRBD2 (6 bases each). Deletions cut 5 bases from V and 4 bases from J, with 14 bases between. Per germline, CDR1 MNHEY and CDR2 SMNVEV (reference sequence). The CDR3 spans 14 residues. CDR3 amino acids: CASSQLGGGETQYF. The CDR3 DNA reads TGTGCCAGCAGTCAACTAGGGGGAGGAGAGACCCAGTACTTC.

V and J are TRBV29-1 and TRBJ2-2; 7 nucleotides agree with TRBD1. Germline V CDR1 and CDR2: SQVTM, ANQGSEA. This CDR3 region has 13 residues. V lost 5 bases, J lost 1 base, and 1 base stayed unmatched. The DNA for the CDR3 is TGCAGCGTTAACAGGGGGAACACCGGGGAGCTGTTTTTT. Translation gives CSVNRGNTGELFF.

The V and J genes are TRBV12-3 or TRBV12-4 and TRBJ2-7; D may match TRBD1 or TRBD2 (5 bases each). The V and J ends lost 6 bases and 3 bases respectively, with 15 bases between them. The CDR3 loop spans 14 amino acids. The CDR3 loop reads CASRLGTENYEQYF. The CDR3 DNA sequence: TGTGCCAGCAGGCTAGGGACGGAGAACTACGAGCAGTACTTC.

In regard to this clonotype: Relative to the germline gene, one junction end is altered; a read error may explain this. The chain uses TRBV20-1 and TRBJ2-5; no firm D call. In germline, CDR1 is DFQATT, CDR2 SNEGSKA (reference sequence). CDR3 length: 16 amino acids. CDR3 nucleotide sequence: TGCTGTGCTAGAGATCCAAGACTTCCATCTAAAGAGACCCAGTACTTC. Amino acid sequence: CCARDPRLPSKETQYF.

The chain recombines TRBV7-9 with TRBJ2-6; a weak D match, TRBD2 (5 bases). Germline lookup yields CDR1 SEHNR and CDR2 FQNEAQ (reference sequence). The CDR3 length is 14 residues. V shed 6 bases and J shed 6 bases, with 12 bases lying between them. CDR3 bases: TGTGCCAGCAGGGCCGAGGGCGTGGCCAACGTCCTGACTTTC. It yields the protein CASRAEGVANVLTF.

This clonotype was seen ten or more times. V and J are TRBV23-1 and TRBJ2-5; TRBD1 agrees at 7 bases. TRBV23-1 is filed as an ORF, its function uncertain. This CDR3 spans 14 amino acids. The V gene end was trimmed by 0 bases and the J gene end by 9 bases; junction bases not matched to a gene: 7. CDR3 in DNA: TGCGCCAGCAGTCAATCGAGGGACAGCGTGCCCCAGTACTTC. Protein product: CASSQSRDSVPQYF.

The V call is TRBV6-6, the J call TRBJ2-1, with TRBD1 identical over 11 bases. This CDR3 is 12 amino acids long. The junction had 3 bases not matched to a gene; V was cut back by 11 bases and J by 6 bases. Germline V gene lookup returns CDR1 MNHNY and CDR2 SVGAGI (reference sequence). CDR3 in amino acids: CAVDRGLNEQFF. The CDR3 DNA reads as TGTGCCGTGGACAGGGGGCTCAATGAGCAGTTCTTC.

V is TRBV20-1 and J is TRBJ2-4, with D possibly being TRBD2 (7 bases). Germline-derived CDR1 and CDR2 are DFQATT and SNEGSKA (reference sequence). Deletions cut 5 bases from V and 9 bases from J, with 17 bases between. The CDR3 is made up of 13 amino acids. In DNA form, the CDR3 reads TGCAGTGCTGACTCACCGGGGGGCTCCATTCAGTACTTC. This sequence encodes CSADSPGGSIQYF.

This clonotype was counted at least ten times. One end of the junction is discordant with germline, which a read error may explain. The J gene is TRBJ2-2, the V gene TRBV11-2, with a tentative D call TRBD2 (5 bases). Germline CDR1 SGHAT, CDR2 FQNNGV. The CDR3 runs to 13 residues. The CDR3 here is CASSLALTGELFF. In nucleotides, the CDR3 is TGTGCCAGCAGTTTAGCGCTAACCGGGGAGCTGTTTTTT.

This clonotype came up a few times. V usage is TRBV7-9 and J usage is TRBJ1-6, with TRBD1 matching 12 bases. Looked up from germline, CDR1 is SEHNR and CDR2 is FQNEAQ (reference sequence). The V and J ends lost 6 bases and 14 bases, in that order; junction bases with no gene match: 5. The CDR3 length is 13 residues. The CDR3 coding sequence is TGTGCCAGCAGAGGGACAGGGGGCATATCCCTCCACTTT. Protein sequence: CASRGTGGISLHF.